Below, 3 T cell receptor beta chains from the same sample are listed, as sequenced in a study of blood T cell repertoires in COVID-19. Sequenced by immunoSEQ multiplex PCR; TCRdb stores in-frame clones only, minus some. This table holds roughly 100,000 clones, around four fifths found once. The source material was peripheral blood. Receptors originate from a human donor in a cohort sampled during active COVID-19.

The rearrangement uses TRBV9 and TRBJ2-7, with TRBD2 matching over 10 bases. V dropped 3 bases and J dropped 3; count of bases not matched to a gene: 3. CDR1 is SGDLS and CDR2 is YYNGEE in the germline V gene. The CDR3 runs to 14 residues. The CDR3 region has the DNA TGTGCCAGCAGCGCCAGGACTAGCGGCTACGAGCAGTACTTC. Translation gives CASSARTSGYEQYF.

In DNA, the CDR3 is TGTGCCAGCAGCTTGGTAAAGGGGGGGTACACAGATACGCAGTATTTT. It encodes CASSLVKGGYTDTQYF. The genes are TRBV5-6 and TRBJ2-3; TRBD2 might be the D (7 bases). The CDR3 has 16 residues. With 0 bases removed from V and 2 bases from J, the gap between germline ends came to 13 bases. In germline, CDR1 is SGHDT, CDR2 YYEEEE.

J is TRBJ1-4 and V is TRBV5-1; the D gene is possibly TRBD1 (6 bases). The CDR3 contains 15 residues. V gave up 2 bases and J gave up 6 bases, with 14 bases separating them. From germline, CDR1 is SGHRS and CDR2 YFSETQ. The CDR3 loop reads CASSFPTGRDEKLFF. CDR3 sequence (DNA): TGCGCCAGCAGCTTCCCTACAGGGAGGGATGAAAAACTGTTTTTT.